This T cell receptor (beta chain) was captured by sequencing in a study of shared clonotypes between healthy human individuals. Overall study results and limits: An effect of sequencing depth on clonotype sharing among donors was expected.

A deep-level run was used for the assay. Profiled with immunoSEQ multiplex PCR; TCRdb holds only in-frame clones, not every one. The sample shows some 500,000 clones, 79% of them seen only once. This clone showed up just once. The antigen is undetermined. Germline V lookup: CDR1 SNHLY, CDR2 FYNNEI. This CDR3 spans 15 amino acids. Trimming removed 6 bases from V and 4 bases from J; junction bases left unmatched: 9. The origin of this receptor is a woman between 40 and 50 years old in good health. Some clones in this sample may be carry-over from other donors' samples. Material: PBMCs. The rearrangement uses TRBV2 and TRBJ2-7; TRBD1 agrees at 10 bases. In nucleotides, the CDR3 is TGTGCCAGCAGCCTCCGGGACAGGGGACTGTACGAGCAGTACTTC. Its translation: CASSLRDRGLYEQYF.